The 28 T cell receptor beta chains below all came from one sample that was sequenced in a study of neurological immune-mediated disorders. TCRdb ran MiXCR on the 5' RACE reads and lists one entry per CDR3 protein. The sample has 95,000 to 110,000 distinct CDR3 sequences; approximately 11% are singletons. The sample's time point: longitudinal time-point 3. Sequences were obtained from PBMCs. The origin of the receptors is a female donor with HTLV-1-associated myelopathy (HAM/TSP).

Comments on this clonotype: Its ends do not fully match the called genes, so a read error is possible. This chain uses TRBV5-6 with TRBJ2-7, with TRBD1 as a possible D gene (5 bases). The CDR3 loop spans 15 amino acids. Per the germline V gene, CDR1 is SGHDT and CDR2 is YYEEEE. The CDR3 reads CANSSRGRVMDEQYF. The CDR3 DNA is TGTGCCAACAGCTCCCGAGGCAGGGTAATGGACGAGCAGTACTTC.

The sample holds many counts of this clonotype. The chain joins TRBV5-1 to TRBJ2-1; 7 nucleotides match TRBD2. In germline, CDR1 is SGHRS, CDR2 YFSETQ. The V and J ends lost 4 bases and 3 bases, in that order; junction bases with no gene match: 13. The CDR3 has 17 residues. The CDR3 region has the DNA TGCGCCAGCAGCCAACCAAGGGACGGGGGGAACTACAATGAGCAGTTCTTC. Protein product: CASSQPRDGGNYNEQFF.

The chain uses TRBV11-3 and TRBJ2-3; 8 nucleotides agree with TRBD2. This CDR3 comprises 16 residues. The germline CDR1 and CDR2 sequences are SGHNT and YENEEA. After removal of 2 bases from V and 4 bases from J, the junction contained 8 bases not matched to a gene. In nucleotides, the CDR3 is TGTGCCAGCAGCTTATCGAGCGGGGGAGGTTCAGATACGCAGTATTTT. Translating gives CASSLSSGGGSDTQYF.

There are a few counts of this clonotype. This chain joins TRBV12-3 or TRBV12-4 and TRBJ2-7; no definite D call. CDR3 size: 13 residues. V lost 2 bases to trimming and J lost 3 bases, with 8 bases between them. DNA for the CDR3: TGTGCCAGCAGTTTATTGGGTTACTACGAGCAGTACTTC. Its translation: CASSLLGYYEQYF.

This clonotype was counted many times. At one boundary the junction diverges from the germline segment, which might be a read error. J is TRBJ2-3 and V is TRBV15, with D maybe TRBD1 (6 bases). From germline, CDR1 is LNHNV and CDR2 YYDKDF (reference sequence). The CDR3 spans 15 residues. CDR3 in amino acids: CATSRDPKGGDTQYF. The CDR3 region has the DNA TGTGCTACCAGCAGAGACCCTAAAGGGGGAGATACGCAGTATTTT. Based on the CDR3 plus reference TRBV15 and TRBJ2-3, the full variable domain is DAMVIQNPRYQVTQFGKPVTLSCSQTLNHNVMYWYQQKSSQAPKLLFHYYDKDFNNEADTPDNFQSRRPNTSFCFLDIRSPGLGDTAMYLCATSRDPKGGDTQYFGPGTRLTVL.

The chain employs TRBV29-1 and TRBJ1-2; D possibly corresponds to TRBD1 (5 bases). This CDR3 is 15 amino acids long. Between the trimmed V and J ends, which lost 6 bases and 4 bases, there was a span of 21 bases. CDR1 is SQVTM, CDR2 ANQGSEA, per germline. The CDR3 loop is CSVPFGGAAVYGYTF. The CDR3 nucleotides are TGCAGCGTCCCCTTCGGGGGTGCTGCCGTCTATGGCTACACCTTC. Full variable domain (outside the CDR3, taken from reference TRBV29-1 and TRBJ1-2): SAVISQKPSRDICQRGTSLTIQCQVDSQVTMMFWYRQQPGQSLTLIATANQGSEATYESGFVIDKFPISRPNLTFSTLTVSNMSPEDSSIYLCSVPFGGAAVYGYTFGSGTRLTVV.

This clonotype was observed at least ten times. The chain couples TRBV5-6 to TRBJ2-3; D call uncertain. Germline V gene data show CDR1 as SGHDT and CDR2 as YYEEEE. The ends were cut back, 1 base at V and 0 bases at J, with 18 bases in the middle. The CDR3 totals 18 residues. This CDR3 reads CASSLSPRFAASTDTQYF. CDR3 DNA: TGTGCCAGCAGCTTGAGTCCCCGGTTCGCAGCTAGCACAGATACGCAGTATTTT.

This clonotype was observed many times. The chain uses TRBV20-1 and TRBJ2-7; 8 nucleotides line up with TRBD1. V lost 6 bases to trimming and J lost 4 bases; unmatched junction nucleotides: 8. The CDR3 contains 13 residues. The germline CDR1 and CDR2 sequences are DFQATT and SNEGSKA (reference sequence). DNA of the CDR3: TGCAGTGCGCCTCAGGGGGCTCGATACGAGCAGTACTTC. Its protein product is CSAPQGARYEQYF.

The chain joins TRBV20-1 to TRBJ2-5; D may correspond to TRBD1 or TRBD2 (5 bases each). CDR1 is DFQATT, CDR2 SNEGSKA, per germline (reference sequence). This CDR3 contains 13 residues. Trimming removed 5 bases from V and 5 bases from J, with 15 bases in between. This CDR3 reads CSAPGRGRETQYF. CDR3 coding DNA: TGCAGTGCTCCTGGCCGGGGCCGGGAGACCCAGTACTTC.

This clonotype was detected ten times or more. The CDR3 coding sequence is TGTGCCAGCGGAACTACAGGGGAATTCTACGAGCAGTACTTC. Translated, it gives CASGTTGEFYEQYF. The chain employs TRBV28 and TRBJ2-7; TRBD1 matches 7 bases. Looked up from germline, CDR1 is MDHEN and CDR2 is SYDVKM. V shed 8 bases, J shed 3 bases, and the junction held 10 bases outside the gene matches. This CDR3 contains 14 residues.

Many counts were recorded for this clonotype. J is TRBJ2-3 and V is TRBV5-8, with 9 positions matching TRBD1. Germline CDR1 is SGHTS and CDR2 is YDEGEE. Trimming at V came to 0 bases and at J to 5 bases, leaving 10 bases not matched to a gene. There are 17 residues in the CDR3. Here the CDR3 DNA reads TGTGCCAGCAGCTTGGAACATTGGGACAGGGCGAGAGATACGCAGTATTTT. Its protein is CASSLEHWDRARDTQYF.

This clonotype was observed many times. J is TRBJ1-4 and V is TRBV5-5, with 9 bases that match TRBD1. CDR3 length equals 15 residues. V shed 4 bases and J 10 bases; nucleotides not matched to a gene: 11. Germline-derived CDR1 and CDR2 are SGHKS and YYEKEE (reference sequence). Written as DNA, the CDR3 is TGTGCCAGCAGCAGCGACAGGGGGAATTCGGGAAAACTGTTTTTT. Its translation is CASSSDRGNSGKLFF.

This clonotype was counted ten times or more. This chain joins TRBV7-7 and TRBJ2-1; 8 positions match TRBD1. V lost 5 bases, J lost 9 bases, and 12 bases stayed unmatched. Germline-derived CDR1 and CDR2 are SSHAT and FNYEAQ (reference sequence). This CDR3 region has 15 residues. The DNA for the CDR3 is TGTGCCAGCAGCCTCGACAGGGGATTAGGGGCTGAGCAGTTCTTC. Its protein is CASSLDRGLGAEQFF.

The genes are TRBV29-1 and TRBJ2-1, with 8 bases identical to TRBD2. In germline, CDR1 is SQVTM, CDR2 ANQGSEA. The CDR3 length is 12 residues. After removal of 7 bases from V and 5 bases from J, the junction contained 4 bases not matched to a gene. The CDR3 region has the DNA TGCAGCGCCGGCGGGGGGAACAATGAGCAGTTCTTC. It codes for CSAGGGNNEQFF.

As concerns this clonotype: The conserved phenylalanine or tryptophan is not found at the CDR3 terminus, so this likely reflects a read error. V is TRBV15 and J is TRBJ2-5; D not resolved. The CDR3 is made up of 15 amino acids. CDR1 and CDR2 (germline): LNHNV, YYDKDF (reference sequence). The DNA for the CDR3 is TGTGCTACCAGCAGAGATCTACGGCAGCAAGAGACCCAGTACCTC. Translating gives CATSRDLRQQETQYL.

The rearrangement uses TRBV3-1 and TRBJ1-2; D is undetermined. Germline V gene sequence: CDR1 LGHDT, CDR2 YNNKEL (reference sequence). Trimming removed 4 bases from V and 2 bases from J, with 8 bases in between. The CDR3 extends over 13 amino acids. The CDR3 DNA sequence: TGTGCCAGCAGCCTTTACCCCAACTATGGCTACACCTTC. Translating gives CASSLYPNYGYTF.

This clonotype was picked up many times. The J gene is TRBJ2-3, the V gene TRBV11-2; weak D call: TRBD2 (5 bases). The germline gives CDR1 SGHAT, CDR2 FQNNGV. Trimming cost V 0 bases and J 1 base, with 14 bases left between them. The CDR3 is made up of 17 amino acids. CDR3 DNA: TGTGCCAGCAGCTTAGATCGGAGAAGCGGTCGCACAGATACGCAGTATTTT. It yields the protein CASSLDRRSGRTDTQYF.

This clonotype was detected many times. The chain recombines TRBV5-1 with TRBJ1-6; D is undetermined. From germline, CDR1 is SGHRS and CDR2 YFSETQ. V lost 0 bases, J lost 7 bases, and 5 bases lay in between. The CDR3 consists of 13 residues. DNA of the CDR3: TGCGCCAGCAGCTTGGCAACGAATTCACCCCTCCACTTT. It codes for CASSLATNSPLHF. Full variable domain (remainder filled in from reference TRBV5-1 and TRBJ1-6): KAGVTQTPRYLIKTRGQQVTLSCSPISGHRSVSWYQQTPGQGLQFLFEYFSETQRNKGNFPGRFSGRQFSNSRSEMNVSTLELGDSALYLCASSLATNSPLHFGNGTRLTVT.

In its sample, this clonotype was seen many times. This chain joins TRBV6-5 and TRBJ1-2, with unresolved D. The CDR3 extends over 12 amino acids. Germline V lookup: CDR1 MNHEY, CDR2 SVGAGI. Trimming took off 3 bases at V and 3 bases at J, with 5 bases between the two ends. As DNA, the CDR3 is TGTGCCAGCAGTTATGGGTACTATGGCTACACCTTC. It specifies CASSYGYYGYTF.

This clonotype was observed many times. V gene TRBV28 combines with J gene TRBJ2-1; no firm D call. The germline V gene encodes CDR1 MDHEN and CDR2 SYDVKM. The CDR3 totals 17 residues. Trimming pared 3 bases from V and 5 bases from J, leaving 20 bases between. This chain's CDR3 is CASSFVPGSHPDNEQFF. The CDR3 coding sequence is TGTGCCAGCAGTTTTGTACCCGGGTCTCATCCGGACAATGAGCAGTTCTTC.

There are many counts of this clonotype. This sequence joins TRBV12-3 or TRBV12-4 and TRBJ1-5; a weak D match, TRBD1 (6 bases). This CDR3 is 13 amino acids long. The V and J ends lost 3 bases and 5 bases respectively, with 8 bases between them. The CDR3 spells CASSFQGHQPQHF. CDR3 coding DNA: TGTGCCAGCAGTTTTCAGGGGCATCAGCCCCAGCATTTT.

In this sample, this clonotype turned up many times. The chain links TRBV5-1 to TRBJ2-7; 7 bases map to TRBD1. The CDR3 is made up of 14 amino acids. The germline CDR1 and CDR2 sequences are SGHRS and YFSETQ. V was pared by 4 bases and J by 5 bases, with 9 bases of the junction left unmatched. The CDR3 protein is CASSLRGGVDEQYF. The CDR3 nucleotides read TGCGCCAGCAGCCTGCGAGGGGGCGTGGACGAGCAGTACTTC.

Concerning this clonotype: One junction end does not reproduce the germline sequence, and a read error may be involved. The CDR3 region has the DNA TGTGACAGTAGTAGTGCAGAGACGCAGTATTTT. Its protein is CDSSSAETQYF. This sequence joins TRBV19 and TRBJ2-3; D call uncertain. CDR3 size: 11 residues. The germline CDR1 and CDR2 sequences are LNHDA and SQIVND (reference sequence).

This clonotype was detected many times. In DNA form, the CDR3 reads TGTGCCAGCAGCCCGGGGGGGTCGGCAGATACGCAGTATTTT. Residues: CASSPGGSADTQYF. J is TRBJ2-3 and V is TRBV7-2; TRBD2 matches 8 bases. The germline gives CDR1 SGHTA, CDR2 FQGNSA. The CDR3 is 14 residues long. After removal of 5 bases from V and 4 bases from J, the junction contained 5 bases not matched to a gene.

This clonotype has ten or more counts. The genes are TRBV5-1 and TRBJ2-1; D may correspond to TRBD1 or TRBD2 (5 bases each). Trimming stripped 0 bases from V and 9 bases from J, with 16 bases between. This CDR3 region has 15 residues. Germline V gene data show CDR1 as SGHRS and CDR2 as YFSETQ. In DNA, the CDR3 is TGCGCCAGCAGCTTGGGGGGGTTTCTGCTCGGTGAGCAGTTCTTC. This translates into CASSLGGFLLGEQFF.

This clonotype was detected ten times or more. The chain combines TRBV12-3 or TRBV12-4 with TRBJ1-2; 7 positions match TRBD1. Losses at the gene ends were 5 bases for V and 5 bases for J; bases not matched to a gene: 5. CDR3 length: 13 amino acids. In DNA form, the CDR3 reads TGTGCCAGCAGTCCCGGGACAGTATATGGCTACACCTTC. Its protein is CASSPGTVYGYTF.

This clonotype was counted many times. The genes are TRBV5-1 and TRBJ2-7; a weak D match, TRBD2 (5 bases). The germline V gene encodes CDR1 SGHRS and CDR2 YFSETQ. The CDR3 runs 14 residues. Trimming took 2 bases from V and 2 from J, leaving 11 bases between them. The CDR3 region has the DNA TGCGCCAGCAGCTTCGGCGGGCCCACCTACGAGCAGTACTTC. Encoded protein: CASSFGGPTYEQYF. The variable domain in full, with the rest retrieved from reference TRBV5-1 and TRBJ2-7, is KAGVTQTPRYLIKTRGQQVTLSCSPISGHRSVSWYQQTPGQGLQFLFEYFSETQRNKGNFPGRFSGRQFSNSRSEMNVSTLELGDSALYLCASSFGGPTYEQYFGPGTRLTVT.

J is TRBJ2-5 and V is TRBV12-3 or TRBV12-4; possible D gene TRBD2, 8 bases. V was pared by 5 bases and J by 5 bases, with 21 bases between. The CDR3 loop spans 16 amino acids. This CDR3 reads CASSPAGGQSRETQYF. The CDR3, as DNA: TGTGCCAGCAGTCCGGCGGGGGGACAGTCCAGGGAGACCCAGTACTTC.